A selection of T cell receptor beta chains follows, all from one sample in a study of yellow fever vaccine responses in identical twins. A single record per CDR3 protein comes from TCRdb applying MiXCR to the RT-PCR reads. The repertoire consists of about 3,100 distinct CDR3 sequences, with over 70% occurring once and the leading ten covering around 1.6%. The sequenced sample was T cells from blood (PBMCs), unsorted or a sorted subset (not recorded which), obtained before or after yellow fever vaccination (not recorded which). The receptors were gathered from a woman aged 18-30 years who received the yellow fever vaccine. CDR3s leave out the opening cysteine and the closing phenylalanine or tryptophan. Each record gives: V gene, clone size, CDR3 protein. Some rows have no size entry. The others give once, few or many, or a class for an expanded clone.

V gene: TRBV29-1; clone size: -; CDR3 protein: SASGGGETQY
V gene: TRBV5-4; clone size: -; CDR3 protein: ASSPARGSYEQY
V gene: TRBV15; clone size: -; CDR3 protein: ATSRDPLTLKNADTQY
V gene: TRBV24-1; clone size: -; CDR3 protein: ATSDRGLAGPKQF
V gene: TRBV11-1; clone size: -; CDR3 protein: ASGRVQETQY
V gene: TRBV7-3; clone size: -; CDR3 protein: ASSLGGMNTGELF
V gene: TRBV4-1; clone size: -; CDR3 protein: ASSPRLAGAYEQY
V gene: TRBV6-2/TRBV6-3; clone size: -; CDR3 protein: ASSYSISPAGGILGTDTQY
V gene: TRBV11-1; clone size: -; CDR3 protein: ASSLSDLYEQY
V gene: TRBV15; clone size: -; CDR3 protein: ATSSGSVWGHGVDQPQH
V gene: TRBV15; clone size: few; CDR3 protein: ATSRERAAGQPQH
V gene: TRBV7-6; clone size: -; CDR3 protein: ASSLLGTKPRSDTQY
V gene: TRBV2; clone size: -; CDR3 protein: ASSETANYGYT
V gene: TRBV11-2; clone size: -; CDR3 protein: ASSSYPPEQY
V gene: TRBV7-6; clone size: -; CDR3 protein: ASSSRDRDGEQY
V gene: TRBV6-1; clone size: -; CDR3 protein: ASSEVGQYSYEQY
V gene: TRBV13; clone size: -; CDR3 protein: ASSQQGHEQY
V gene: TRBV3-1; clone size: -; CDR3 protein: ASSQDQKGRDNEQF
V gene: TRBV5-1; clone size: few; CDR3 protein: ASSPGGLAGVAGELF
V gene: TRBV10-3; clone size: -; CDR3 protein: AISVTSGTLGDEQF
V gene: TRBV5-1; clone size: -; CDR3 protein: ASSYRQGLAKNIQY
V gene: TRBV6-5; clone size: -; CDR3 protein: ASTLDGYGYT
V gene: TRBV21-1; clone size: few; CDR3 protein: ASSGQGYNEQF
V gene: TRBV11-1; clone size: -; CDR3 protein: ASSLYGEYNEQF
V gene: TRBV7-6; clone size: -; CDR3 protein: ASSRVDNNSPLH
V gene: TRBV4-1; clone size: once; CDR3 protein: ASSQGTPLRGYT
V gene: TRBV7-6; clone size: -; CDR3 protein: ASSLGQALDTQY
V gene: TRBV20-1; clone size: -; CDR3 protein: SARGGSGRTSYNEQF
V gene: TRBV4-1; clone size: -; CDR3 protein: ASSQVGQVMNTEAF
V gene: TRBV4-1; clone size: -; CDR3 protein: ASSQEVGTNTGELF
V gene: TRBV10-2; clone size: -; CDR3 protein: ASSLTGHTNTEAF
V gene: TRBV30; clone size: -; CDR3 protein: AWSVMGAGGYT
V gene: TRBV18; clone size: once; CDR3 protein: ASSPPGSQAYEQY
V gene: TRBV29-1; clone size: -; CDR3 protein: SVCGLTGGPSEQY
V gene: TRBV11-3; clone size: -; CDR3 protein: ASSLEVRGSNEQF
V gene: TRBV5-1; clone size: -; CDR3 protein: ASSQRGAGANTGELF
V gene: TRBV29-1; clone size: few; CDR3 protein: SVPTGGGGNEQF
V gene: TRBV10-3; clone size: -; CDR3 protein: AISGDRGGNQPQH
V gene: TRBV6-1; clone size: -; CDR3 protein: ASSTIGGAIEQY
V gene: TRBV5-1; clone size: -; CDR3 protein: ASTPDGGGGSPLH